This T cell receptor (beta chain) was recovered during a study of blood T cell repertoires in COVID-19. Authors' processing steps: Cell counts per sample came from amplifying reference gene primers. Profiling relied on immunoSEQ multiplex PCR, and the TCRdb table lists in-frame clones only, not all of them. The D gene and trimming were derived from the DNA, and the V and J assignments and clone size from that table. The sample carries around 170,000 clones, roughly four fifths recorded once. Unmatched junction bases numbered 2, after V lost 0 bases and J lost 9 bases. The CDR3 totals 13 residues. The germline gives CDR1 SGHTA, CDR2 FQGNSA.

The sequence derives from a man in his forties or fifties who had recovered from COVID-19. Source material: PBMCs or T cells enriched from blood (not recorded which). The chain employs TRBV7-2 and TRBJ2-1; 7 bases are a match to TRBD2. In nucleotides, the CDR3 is TGTGCCAGCAGCTTAGCCCCTAGCGGTGAGCAGTTCTTC. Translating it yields CASSLAPSGEQFF.